Listed below are T cell receptor beta chains from one sample, sequenced in a study of T cells in Graves' hyperthyroidism and ophthalmopathy. TCRdb re-called the multiplex PCR reads through MiXCR, storing one row per CDR3 protein. The repertoire holds around 540,000 distinct CDR3 sequences, with around 15% as singletons. Material: blood. These receptors were taken from a woman in her thirties with Graves' ophthalmopathy. CDR3s include the opening cysteine and the closing phenylalanine or tryptophan. D genes are given only for firm matches. Clone sizes are given selectively: once, few, many, or a class where the clone is expanded.

J gene: TRBJ2-1
clone size: few
D gene: .
V gene: TRBV14
CDR3 DNA: TGTGCCAGCAGCCTAGGCGGAAGGCAGTTCTTC
CDR3 protein: CASSLGGRQFF

J gene: TRBJ2-1
clone size: .
D gene: .
V gene: TRBV20-1
CDR3 DNA: TGCAGTGCATCACTAAGGCGTGAGCAGTTCTTC
CDR3 protein: CSASLRREQFF

J gene: TRBJ2-5
clone size: many
D gene: TRBD2
V gene: TRBV2
CDR3 DNA: TGTGCCAGCGGAGGACTAGCGGACCAAGAGACCCAGTACTTC
CDR3 protein: CASGGLADQETQYF

J gene: TRBJ2-1
clone size: .
D gene: .
V gene: TRBV10-3
CDR3 DNA: TGTGCCATCGCAAGCTCCTACAATGAGCAGTTCTTC
CDR3 protein: CAIASSYNEQFF

J gene: TRBJ1-1
clone size: .
D gene: .
V gene: TRBV6-1
CDR3 DNA: TGTGCCACCGGACGCCCTATTATGAACACTGAAGCTTTCTTT
CDR3 protein: CATGRPIMNTEAFF

J gene: TRBJ1-4
clone size: many
D gene: .
V gene: TRBV11-2
CDR3 DNA: TGTGCCAGCAGCTTAGAGTCAGGATCTAACGGAAAACTGTTTTTT
CDR3 protein: CASSLESGSNGKLFF

J gene: TRBJ2-7
clone size: .
D gene: TRBD1
V gene: TRBV10-3
CDR3 DNA: TGTGCCATCAGATTAGCTACCGGGACAGGGAGTTACGAGCAGTACTTC
CDR3 protein: CAIRLATGTGSYEQYF

J gene: TRBJ2-7
clone size: .
D gene: .
V gene: TRBV18
CDR3 DNA: TGTGCCAGCTCACCTCAAAACGAATACGAGCAGTACTTC
CDR3 protein: CASSPQNEYEQYF

J gene: TRBJ2-3
clone size: many
D gene: .
V gene: TRBV12-3/TRBV12-4
CDR3 DNA: TGTGCCAGCAGTTTCTCTGGGGGGCGGACAGATACGCAGTATTTT
CDR3 protein: CASSFSGGRTDTQYF

J gene: TRBJ2-1
clone size: many
D gene: .
V gene: TRBV5-1
CDR3 DNA: TGCGCCAGCAGCTTGGGCAGTCTTCTCTCCTACAATGAGCAGTTCTTC
CDR3 protein: CASSLGSLLSYNEQFF

J gene: TRBJ1-5
clone size: many
D gene: TRBD1
V gene: TRBV7-9
CDR3 DNA: TGTGCCAGCAGCCCCATCGGGACAGGTAATCAGCCCCAGCATTTT
CDR3 protein: CASSPIGTGNQPQHF

J gene: TRBJ2-5
clone size: few
D gene: .
V gene: TRBV7-3
CDR3 DNA: TGTGCCAGCAGCTTAACGGGGACCAAGGCGGAGACCCAGTACTTC
CDR3 protein: CASSLTGTKAETQYF

J gene: TRBJ1-1
clone size: many
D gene: TRBD1
V gene: TRBV12-3/TRBV12-4
CDR3 DNA: TGTGCCAGCACCACAAGTCCAGGGGGGAACACTGAAGCTTTCTTT
CDR3 protein: CASTTSPGGNTEAFF

J gene: TRBJ2-7
clone size: many
D gene: .
V gene: TRBV3-1
CDR3 DNA: TGTGCCAGCAGCCAAGCGGGCAGGAGGGGGAGCTCCTACGAGCAGTACTTC
CDR3 protein: CASSQAGRRGSSYEQYF

J gene: TRBJ2-1
clone size: .
D gene: .
V gene: TRBV19
CDR3 DNA: TGTGCCAGTAGTATAGGTCCTAGCGCCCGTGAGCAGTTCTTC
CDR3 protein: CASSIGPSAREQFF

J gene: TRBJ2-7
clone size: many
D gene: .
V gene: TRBV11-3
CDR3 DNA: TGTGCCAGCAGCGTTGGCGGGACAGCAGGAGAGCAGTACTTC
CDR3 protein: CASSVGGTAGEQYF

J gene: TRBJ2-7
clone size: many
D gene: TRBD2
V gene: TRBV9
CDR3 DNA: TGTGCCAGCAGCGTTGGCGGGAGGGCCTACGAGCAGTACTTC
CDR3 protein: CASSVGGRAYEQYF

J gene: TRBJ1-1
clone size: many
D gene: .
V gene: TRBV29-1
CDR3 DNA: TGCAGCGTTGAAAGTGGAATGAACACTGAAGCTTTCTTT
CDR3 protein: CSVESGMNTEAFF

J gene: TRBJ2-5
clone size: few
D gene: .
V gene: TRBV6-1
CDR3 DNA: TGTGCCAGCAGTTCCTGGGCCCTCCCATCTGTCTGGGAGACCCAGTACTTC
CDR3 protein: CASSSWALPSVWETQYF

J gene: TRBJ1-1
clone size: few
D gene: .
V gene: TRBV25-1
CDR3 DNA: TGTGCCAGCAGTGCCCCCCACAGGGACACTGAAGCTTTCTTT
CDR3 protein: CASSAPHRDTEAFF

J gene: TRBJ2-7
clone size: many
D gene: TRBD1
V gene: TRBV5-1
CDR3 DNA: TGCGCCAGCGGAGCCGGACAGGTCTTCTCTGGGGAGCAGTACTTC
CDR3 protein: CASGAGQVFSGEQYF

J gene: TRBJ2-2
clone size: few
D gene: .
V gene: TRBV15
CDR3 DNA: TGTGCCACCAGCAGTGGGCACAGGGTGGGCCGGGGCGGGGAGCTGTTTTTT
CDR3 protein: CATSSGHRVGRGGELFF